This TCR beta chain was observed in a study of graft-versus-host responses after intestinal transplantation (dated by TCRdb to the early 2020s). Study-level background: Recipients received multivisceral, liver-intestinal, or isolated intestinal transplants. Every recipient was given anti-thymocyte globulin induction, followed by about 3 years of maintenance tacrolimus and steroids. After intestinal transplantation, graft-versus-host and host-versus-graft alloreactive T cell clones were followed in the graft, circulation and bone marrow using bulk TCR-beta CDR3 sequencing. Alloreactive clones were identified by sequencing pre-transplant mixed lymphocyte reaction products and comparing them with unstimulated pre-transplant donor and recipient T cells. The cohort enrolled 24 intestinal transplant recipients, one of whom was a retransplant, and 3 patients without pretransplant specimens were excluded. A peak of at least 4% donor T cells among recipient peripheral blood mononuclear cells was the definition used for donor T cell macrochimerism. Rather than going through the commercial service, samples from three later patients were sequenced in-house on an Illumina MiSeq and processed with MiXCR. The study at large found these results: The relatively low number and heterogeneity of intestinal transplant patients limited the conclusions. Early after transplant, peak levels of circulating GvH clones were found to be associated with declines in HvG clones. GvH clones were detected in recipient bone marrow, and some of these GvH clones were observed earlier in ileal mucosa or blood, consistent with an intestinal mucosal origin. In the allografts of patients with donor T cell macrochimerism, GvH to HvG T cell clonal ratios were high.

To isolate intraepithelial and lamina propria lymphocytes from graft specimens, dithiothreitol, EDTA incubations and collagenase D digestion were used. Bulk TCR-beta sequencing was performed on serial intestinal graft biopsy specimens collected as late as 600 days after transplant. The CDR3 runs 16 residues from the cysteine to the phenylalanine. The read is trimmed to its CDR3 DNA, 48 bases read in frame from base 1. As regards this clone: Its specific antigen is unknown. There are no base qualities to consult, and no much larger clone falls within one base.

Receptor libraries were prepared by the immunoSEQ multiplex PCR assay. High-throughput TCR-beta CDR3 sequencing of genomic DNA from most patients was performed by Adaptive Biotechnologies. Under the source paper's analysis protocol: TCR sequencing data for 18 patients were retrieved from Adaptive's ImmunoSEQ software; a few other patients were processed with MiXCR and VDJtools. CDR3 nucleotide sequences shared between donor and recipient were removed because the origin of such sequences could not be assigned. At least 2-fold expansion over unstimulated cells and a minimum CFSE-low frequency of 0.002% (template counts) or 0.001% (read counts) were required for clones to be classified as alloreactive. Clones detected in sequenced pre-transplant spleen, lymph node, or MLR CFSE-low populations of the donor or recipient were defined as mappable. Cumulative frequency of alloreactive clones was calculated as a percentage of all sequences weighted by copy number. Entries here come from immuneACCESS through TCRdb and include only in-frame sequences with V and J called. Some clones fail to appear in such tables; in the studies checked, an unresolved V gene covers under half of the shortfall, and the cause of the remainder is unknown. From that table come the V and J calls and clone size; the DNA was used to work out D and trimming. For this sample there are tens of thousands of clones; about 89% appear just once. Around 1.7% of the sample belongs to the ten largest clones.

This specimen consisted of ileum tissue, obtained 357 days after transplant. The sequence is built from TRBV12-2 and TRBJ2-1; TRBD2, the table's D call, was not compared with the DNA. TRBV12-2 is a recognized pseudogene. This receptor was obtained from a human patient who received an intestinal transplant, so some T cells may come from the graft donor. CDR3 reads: CASRLAGLAGNNEQFF. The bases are TGTGCAAGTCGCTTAGCGGGACTAGCGGGAAACAATGAGCAGTTCTTC.